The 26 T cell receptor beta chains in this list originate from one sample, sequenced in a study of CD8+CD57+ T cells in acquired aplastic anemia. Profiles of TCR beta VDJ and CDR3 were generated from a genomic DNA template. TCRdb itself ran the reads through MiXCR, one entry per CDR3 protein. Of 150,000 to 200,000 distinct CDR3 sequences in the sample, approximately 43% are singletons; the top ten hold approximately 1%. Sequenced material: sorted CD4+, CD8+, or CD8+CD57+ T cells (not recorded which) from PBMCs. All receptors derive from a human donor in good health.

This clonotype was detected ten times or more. Here the CDR3 DNA reads TGCGCCAGCAGCCAAGGACAGTCCTCCTACGAGCAGTACTTC. Amino acid sequence: CASSQGQSSYEQYF. V usage is TRBV4-3 and J usage is TRBJ2-7, with a tentative D call TRBD1 (5 bases). The CDR3 loop spans 14 amino acids. V shed 1 base and J shed 0 bases, with 7 bases lying between them. Germline V lookup: CDR1 LGHNA, CDR2 YSLEER.

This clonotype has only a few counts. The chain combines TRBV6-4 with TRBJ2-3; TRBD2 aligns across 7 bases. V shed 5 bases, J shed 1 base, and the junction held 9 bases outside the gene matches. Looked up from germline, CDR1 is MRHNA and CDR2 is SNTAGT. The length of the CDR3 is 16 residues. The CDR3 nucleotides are TGTGCCAGCAGTCCCTCGTCGGGGAGGGGCACAGATACGCAGTATTTT. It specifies CASSPSSGRGTDTQYF.

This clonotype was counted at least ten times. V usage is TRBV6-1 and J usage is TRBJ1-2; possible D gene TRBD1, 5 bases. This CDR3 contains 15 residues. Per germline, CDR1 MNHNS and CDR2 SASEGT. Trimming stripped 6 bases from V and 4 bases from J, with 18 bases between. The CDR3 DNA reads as TGTGCCAGCAGGACGAGGGGAATTCTAGGCTATGGCTACACCTTC. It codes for CASRTRGILGYGYTF.

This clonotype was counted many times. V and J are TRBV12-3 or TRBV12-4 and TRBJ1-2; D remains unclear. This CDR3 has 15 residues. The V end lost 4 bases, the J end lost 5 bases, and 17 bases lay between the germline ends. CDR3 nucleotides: TGTGCCAGCAGTTCCGCCACCGGGCACCCATATGGCTACACCTTC. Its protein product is CASSSATGHPYGYTF.

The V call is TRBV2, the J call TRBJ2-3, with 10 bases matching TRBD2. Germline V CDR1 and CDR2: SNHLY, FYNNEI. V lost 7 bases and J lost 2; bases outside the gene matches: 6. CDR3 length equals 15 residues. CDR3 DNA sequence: TGTGCCAGCACCCGGACTAGCGGAGACACAGATACGCAGTATTTT. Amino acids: CASTRTSGDTDTQYF.

The chain's CDR3 is CASSLAASYGTQYF. CDR3 DNA: TGTGCCAGCAGCTTAGCAGCAAGCTATGGGACCCAGTACTTC. The J gene is TRBJ2-5, the V gene TRBV7-9; D unresolved. V lost 0 bases and J 7 bases, leaving 12 bases between the germline ends. CDR1 SEHNR and CDR2 FQNEAQ come from the germline V gene (reference sequence). CDR3 length: 14 amino acids.

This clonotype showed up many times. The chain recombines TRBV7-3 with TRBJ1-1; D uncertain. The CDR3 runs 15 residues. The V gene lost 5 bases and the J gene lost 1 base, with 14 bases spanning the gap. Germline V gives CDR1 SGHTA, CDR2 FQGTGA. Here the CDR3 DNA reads TGTGCCAGCAGCATAGATGGGTCAGCGAACACTGAAGCTTTCTTT. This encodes CASSIDGSANTEAFF.

CDR3 in DNA: TGTGCCAGCAGCTTAGGATTAGCGGGGGGGCTTTTAAAGACCCAGTACTTC. Translating it yields CASSLGLAGGLLKTQYF. V gene TRBV11-2 combines with J gene TRBJ2-5; 11 bases line up with TRBD2. The CDR3 consists of 17 residues. Germline trimming cut 1 base from V and 6 bases from J; bases unmatched to any gene: 10. The germline V gene has CDR1 SGHAT and CDR2 FQNNGV.

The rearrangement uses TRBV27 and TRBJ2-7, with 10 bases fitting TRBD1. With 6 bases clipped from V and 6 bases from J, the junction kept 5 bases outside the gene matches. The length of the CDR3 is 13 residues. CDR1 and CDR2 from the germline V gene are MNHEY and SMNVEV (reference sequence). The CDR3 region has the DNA TGTGCCAGCAGCGGGGACAGGGGTTTCGAGCAGTACTTC. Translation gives CASSGDRGFEQYF.

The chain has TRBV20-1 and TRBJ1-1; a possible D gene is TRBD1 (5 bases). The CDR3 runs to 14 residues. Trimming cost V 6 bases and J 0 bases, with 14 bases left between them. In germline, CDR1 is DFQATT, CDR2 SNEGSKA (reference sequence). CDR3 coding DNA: TGCAGTGCCAGGTTGGGGGGGATGAACACTGAAGCTTTCTTT. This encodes CSARLGGMNTEAFF.

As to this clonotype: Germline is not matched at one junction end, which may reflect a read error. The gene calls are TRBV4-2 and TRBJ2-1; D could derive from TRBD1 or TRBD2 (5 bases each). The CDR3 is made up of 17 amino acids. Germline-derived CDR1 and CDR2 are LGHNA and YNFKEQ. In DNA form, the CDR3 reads TGTGTCAGCAGCCAAGATCTTGGGGGAGTCTCCTACAATGAGCAGTTCTTC. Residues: CVSSQDLGGVSYNEQFF.

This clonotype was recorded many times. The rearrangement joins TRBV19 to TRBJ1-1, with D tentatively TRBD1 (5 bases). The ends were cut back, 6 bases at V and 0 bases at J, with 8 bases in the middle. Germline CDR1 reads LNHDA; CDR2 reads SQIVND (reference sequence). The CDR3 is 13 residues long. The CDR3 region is CASRGTLNTEAFF. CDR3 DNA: TGTGCCAGTAGGGGGACGTTGAACACTGAAGCTTTCTTT.

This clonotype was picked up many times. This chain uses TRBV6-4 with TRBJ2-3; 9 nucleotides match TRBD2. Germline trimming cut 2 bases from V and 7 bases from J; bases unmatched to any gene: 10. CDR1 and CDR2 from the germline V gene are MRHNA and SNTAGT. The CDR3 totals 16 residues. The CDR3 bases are TGTGCCAGCAGTGACCCGGCGGGGGGGCCCCCTCATACGCAGTATTTT. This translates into CASSDPAGGPPHTQYF.

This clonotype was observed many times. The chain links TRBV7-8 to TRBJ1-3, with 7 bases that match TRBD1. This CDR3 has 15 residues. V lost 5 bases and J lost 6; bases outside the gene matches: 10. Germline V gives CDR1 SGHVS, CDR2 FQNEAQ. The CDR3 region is CASSKQGRVVNTIYF. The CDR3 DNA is TGTGCCAGCAGCAAACAGGGGAGGGTCGTAAACACCATATATTTT.

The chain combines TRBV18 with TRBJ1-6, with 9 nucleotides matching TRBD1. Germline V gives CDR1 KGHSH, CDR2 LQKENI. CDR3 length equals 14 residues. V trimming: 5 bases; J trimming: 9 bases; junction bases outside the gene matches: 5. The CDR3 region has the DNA TGTGCCAGCTCAGCGGGACAGGGCCCTTCACCCCTCCACTTT. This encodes CASSAGQGPSPLHF.

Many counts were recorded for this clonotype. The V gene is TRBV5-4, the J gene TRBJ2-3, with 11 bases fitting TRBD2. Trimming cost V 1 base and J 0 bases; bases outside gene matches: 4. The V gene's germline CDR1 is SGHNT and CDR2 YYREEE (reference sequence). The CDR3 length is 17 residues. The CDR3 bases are TGTGCCAGCAGCTTGCCTAGACTAGCGGGGAGCACAGATACGCAGTATTTT. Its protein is CASSLPRLAGSTDTQYF. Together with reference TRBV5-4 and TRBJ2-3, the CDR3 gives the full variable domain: ETGVTQSPTHLIKTRGQQVTLRCSSQSGHNTVSWYQQALGQGPQFIFQYYREEENGRGNFPPRFSGLQFPNYSSELNVNALELDDSALYLCASSLPRLAGSTDTQYFGPGTRLTVL.

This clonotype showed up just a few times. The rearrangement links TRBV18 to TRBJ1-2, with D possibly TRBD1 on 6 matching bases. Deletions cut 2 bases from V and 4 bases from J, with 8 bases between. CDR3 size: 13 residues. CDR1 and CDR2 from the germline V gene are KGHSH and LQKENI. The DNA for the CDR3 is TGTGCCAGCTCACCAAGGACAGCCTATGGCTACACCTTC. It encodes CASSPRTAYGYTF.

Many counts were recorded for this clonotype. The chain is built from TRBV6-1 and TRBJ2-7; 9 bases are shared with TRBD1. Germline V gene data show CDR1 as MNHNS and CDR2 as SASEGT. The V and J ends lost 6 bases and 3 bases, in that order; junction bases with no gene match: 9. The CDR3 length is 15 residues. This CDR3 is CASSLGQGIVYEQYF. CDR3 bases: TGTGCCAGCAGCCTGGGACAGGGTATCGTCTACGAGCAGTACTTC.

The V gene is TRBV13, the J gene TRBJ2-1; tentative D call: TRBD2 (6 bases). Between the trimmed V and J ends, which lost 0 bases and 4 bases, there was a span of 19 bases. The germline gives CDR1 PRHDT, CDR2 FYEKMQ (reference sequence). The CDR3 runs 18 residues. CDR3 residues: CASSLGGRSSGGYNEQFF. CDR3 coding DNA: TGTGCCAGCAGCTTAGGGGGTCGTTCGAGCGGAGGGTACAATGAGCAGTTCTTC.

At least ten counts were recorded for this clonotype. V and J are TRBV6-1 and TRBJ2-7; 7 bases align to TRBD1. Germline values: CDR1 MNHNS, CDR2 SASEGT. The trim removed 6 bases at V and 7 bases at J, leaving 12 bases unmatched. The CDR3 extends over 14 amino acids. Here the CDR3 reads CASRGQFAGGEQYF. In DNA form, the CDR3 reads TGTGCCAGCAGAGGACAGTTCGCAGGGGGAGAGCAGTACTTC.

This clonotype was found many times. CDR3 loop: CASSYMGLHNEQFF. The CDR3 DNA is TGTGCCAGCAGTTACATGGGACTGCACAATGAGCAGTTCTTC. The chain joins TRBV6-6 to TRBJ2-1; weak D call: TRBD2 (6 bases). Germline V gene sequence: CDR1 MNHNY, CDR2 SVGAGI (reference sequence). Trimming removed 2 bases from V and 5 bases from J, with 10 bases in between. The CDR3 spans 14 residues.

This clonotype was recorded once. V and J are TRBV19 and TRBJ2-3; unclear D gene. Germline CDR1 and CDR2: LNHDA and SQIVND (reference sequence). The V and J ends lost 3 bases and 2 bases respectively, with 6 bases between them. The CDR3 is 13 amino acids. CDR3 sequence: CASSMVHTDTQYF. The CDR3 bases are TGTGCCAGTAGTATGGTCCACACAGATACGCAGTATTTT.

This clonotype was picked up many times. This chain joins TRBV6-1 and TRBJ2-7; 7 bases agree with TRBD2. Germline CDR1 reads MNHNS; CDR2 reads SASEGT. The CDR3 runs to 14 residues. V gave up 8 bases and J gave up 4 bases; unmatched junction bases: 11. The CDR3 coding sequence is TGTGCCAGCGGTACCTTGGGGGGGATGTACGAGCAGTACTTC. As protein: CASGTLGGMYEQYF.

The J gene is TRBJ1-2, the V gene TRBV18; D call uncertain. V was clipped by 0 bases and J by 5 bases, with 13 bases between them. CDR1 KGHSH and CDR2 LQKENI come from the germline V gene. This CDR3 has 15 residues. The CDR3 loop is CASSPPVDPKYGYTF. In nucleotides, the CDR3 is TGTGCCAGCTCACCACCGGTGGACCCGAAGTATGGCTACACCTTC. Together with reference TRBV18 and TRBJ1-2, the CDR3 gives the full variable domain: NAGVMQNPRHLVRRRGQEARLRCSPMKGHSHVYWYRQLPEEGLKFMVYLQKENIIDESGMPKERFSAEFPKEGPSILRIQQVVRGDSAAYFCASSPPVDPKYGYTFGSGTRLTVV.

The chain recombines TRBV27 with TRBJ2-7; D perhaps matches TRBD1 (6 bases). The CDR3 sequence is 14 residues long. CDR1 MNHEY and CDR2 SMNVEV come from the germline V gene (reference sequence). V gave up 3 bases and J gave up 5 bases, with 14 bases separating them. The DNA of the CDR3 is TGTGCCAGCAGTTTGAGCAGGGGAGTCCACGAGCAGTACTTC. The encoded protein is CASSLSRGVHEQYF.

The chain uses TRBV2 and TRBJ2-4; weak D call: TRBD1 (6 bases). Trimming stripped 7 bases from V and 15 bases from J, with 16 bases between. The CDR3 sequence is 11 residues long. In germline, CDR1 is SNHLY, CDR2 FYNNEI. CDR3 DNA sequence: TGTGCCAGCAAGGTGGGGGCAGTTCGGTACTTC. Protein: CASKVGAVRYF. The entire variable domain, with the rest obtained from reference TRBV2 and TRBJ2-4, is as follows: EPEVTQTPSHQVTQMGQEVILRCVPISNHLYFYWYRQILGQKVEFLVSFYNNEISEKSEIFDDQFSVERPDGSNFTLKIRSTKLEDSAMYFCASKVGAVRYFGAGTRLSVL.